This T cell receptor beta chain was sequenced in a study of cytomegalovirus exposure and HLA in healthy donors (dated by TCRdb to the late 2010s). Some background on the complete study: According to an earlier analysis of 587 of the donors, about 179 million T cells yielded 117 million unique TCR beta sequences and less than 300 Gb of sequence data. An early release that covered roughly 600 HLA-typed donors contained around 300 gigabases of sequencing data and 85 million to 100 million unique TCR sequences. Of the 300 to 450 genotyped donors, 75% to 85% were placed in the genetic ancestry cluster associated with self-reported Caucasian donors. The study aimed to test whether signatures of past pathogen exposure could be identified by cataloging public T cell receptors. The study profiled the T cell repertoires of under 850 subjects by immunosequencing and related them to cytomegalovirus serostatus. Besides the first cohort of roughly 640 subjects, a separate validation cohort made up of 120 different subjects was used. The study combined high-throughput TCR immunosequencing, statistical association of individual TCRs with disease status, and machine learning to predict cytomegalovirus infection status. A later analysis re-analyzed previously published TCR beta repertoires from roughly 600 donors and added high-resolution HLA genotyping to study TCR occurrence patterns. In the later analysis, no new phenotypic data were used to find candidate immune exposures; instead, reliance was placed on TCR beta sequences and their occurrence across donors. To decide whether each TCR beta V gene segment behaved as functional or pseudogenic, an earlier analysis of approximately 600 of the donors relied on high-throughput TCR beta sequencing. Alongside the repertoire data, information on donor age, sex, ethnicity and CMV serostatus was compiled. Genome-wide SNP genotypes for about 60% of the 666 donors were used in a later genetic analysis, which treated that subset as a discovery cohort. Every repertoire in the discovery cohort had been generated on one and the same sequencing platform. HLA typing covered class I and class II loci at four-digit resolution. The number of donors typed differed by locus, with about 629-640 for A, B, C, DRB1 and DQB1, 522 for DQA1, approximately 580 for DPA1, and approximately 470 for DPB1. Because of strong linkage in the cohort, a handful of DR-DQ haplotypes were treated as single units for association and clustering. On average, around 230,000 unique TCR beta nucleotide sequences were sequenced per donor among 398 genotyped donors of the cohort, with roughly 18% of those sequences being non-productive.

Broad study findings and their caveats: The study listed approximately 150 TCR beta chains as associated with cytomegalovirus. In vitro tests confirmed that three of the cytomegalovirus-associated TCR beta chains recognize cytomegalovirus antigens. A later analysis found that HLA-associated TCR beta chains were more clonally expanded and had lower generation probabilities than equally common non-associated chains. Broadly in line with IMGT annotations, most TCR beta V segments showed up in productive rearrangements about 87% or about 30% of the time in an earlier analysis of 450 to 750 of the donors. Linkage disequilibrium might explain the correlated functional status among segregating V segments, but an unknown experimental factor could not be excluded. Assigning TCR associations to individual alleles was difficult when HLA alleles, especially DR and DQ, strongly co-occurred. A further reported finding was that TCR beta sequences accurately predicted the HLA-A and HLA-B alleles for most subjects in the first cohort. The 87-base-pair reads could not distinguish some IMGT-functional V segments, including TRBV6-2 and TRBV6-3, so those segments were excluded. A cluster of highly shared sequence variants was judged likely to be a technical artifact of the sequencing pipeline. The cohort was sequenced for TCR beta chains only, and without alpha or paired-chain data the features that could be detected were limited. According to the authors, the approach could potentially be generalized to other disease states and immunological phenotypes. A later analysis associated about 17,000 TCR beta sequences with specific HLA alleles at a false discovery rate of 0.05. The presence/absence analyses assumed that sequencing depth was roughly uniform across donors, and that assumption may not be true. In a later genetic analysis, a missense DCLRE1C variant was associated with V-gene and J-gene trimming of TCR beta chains, and the association was replicated in an independent cohort. The earlier analysis of about 600 of the donors excluded 15 to 20 rarely observed V segments, including chromosome 9 orphons, because counts were too low. A later analysis reported that several top co-occurrence clusters appeared linked to parvovirus B19, influenza, CMV and Epstein-Barr virus. The classifier was reported to diagnose cytomegalovirus status with high specificity and sensitivity in both the original cohort and the validation cohort. Across donors, most TCR sequences were observed very rarely, whereas some public TCRs were present in many individuals. According to a later genetic analysis, donors in an Asian-associated ancestry cluster had fewer N-insertions in productive TCRs than the approximately 690-donor mean. Because some donors lacked HLA typing at each locus, the association tests relied only on the typed subset. In a later analysis, most CMV-associated TCR beta chains were found to appear HLA-restricted, with HLA associations seemingly driven largely by CMV exposure. The only immune exposure information available for the cohort was CMV serostatus. According to a later analysis, TCR association rates differed among HLA loci, with DRB1 alleles showing the most associated TCRs and HLA-C alleles showing the fewest.

Taken from the germline V gene (reference sequence), the CDR1 and CDR2 loops are LNHDA and SQIVND. The cysteine opens and the phenylalanine closes a CDR3 of 15 amino acids. The sequence is cut down to CDR3 DNA, 45 bases in frame from base 1. V and J are truncated by 4 bases and 6 bases respectively, leaving an intervening sequence of 16 bases. The cohort was made up of 650 to 700 healthy bone marrow donors. All cohort members were sampled while nominally healthy, although unrecorded immune exposures were likely present. The donor was CMV seronegative and was included in the group of a few hundred seronegative cohort members. Each donor provided a peripheral blood sample, and peripheral blood mononuclear cells were used for TCR beta sequencing. The Qiagen DNeasy Blood Extraction Kit was used to extract genomic DNA from the blood cell samples. To note about this clone: Its cognate antigen has yet to be identified. Per-base quality was not reported, and no clone a single base away is much larger than it.

The library was produced with the immunoSEQ multiplex PCR assay. For the multiplex PCR, a mixture combining 60 forward primers for TCR Vbeta segments and 13 reverse primers for TCR Jbeta segments was used. Amplification of the CDR3 region of rearranged TCR beta genes was performed with a multiplex PCR assay on genomic DNA. On the Illumina HiSeq System, the amplified TCR beta libraries were sequenced as 87-base-pair reads. The authors processed their data as follows. A later analysis tallied around 82 million unique TCR beta chains across the 640 or so repertoires, and some 12 million of those chains were shared by two or more donors. To remove PCR and sequencing errors, raw reads were error-corrected and collapsed into unique sequences using a nearest-neighbor algorithm that merged closely related sequences. To assign V, D and J gene segments, CDR3 sequences were aligned to IMGT reference sequences. For a sequence to be retained, a match of at least six nucleotides was required to both a V gene segment and a J gene segment. A rearrangement counted as productive if the CDR3 had no stop codons and remained in frame with V and J, and every other rearrangement counted as non-productive. CDR3 was defined by IMGT convention, running from the second conserved V-encoded cysteine to the conserved J-encoded phenylalanine. In an earlier analysis of around 640 of the donors, sequences lacking an unambiguous match to a single V gene segment were excluded. In an earlier analysis of about 590 of the donors, a V segment was called functional when productive rearrangements were above 56.7%, and segregating when the standard deviation between donors exceeded 5%. A statistical classification framework was developed to diagnose cytomegalovirus status using the catalog of TCR beta chain sequences. V and J gene assignment, in a later analysis, came from comparing TCR nucleotide sequences with IMGT/GENE-DB human TR gene sequences. In a later analysis, CDR3 sequences and most-parsimonious VDJ recombination scenarios were assigned using the TCRdist pipeline. In a later analysis, each TCR beta chain was defined by its CDR3 amino acid sequence together with its V-gene family, and reads lacking a unique V-gene family were excluded. As a way to deal with suspected cross-contamination and a sequencing artifact, a later analysis dropped 500 to 700 nucleotide sequences that were highly shared and had low generation probability. For each public chain, a later analysis derived a clonal expansion index from normalized ranks of inferred template counts within each repertoire. A later analysis computed generation probabilities with a VDJ recombination model fitted to out-of-frame rearrangements, and checked the results against IGoR. A later analysis scored TCR-TCR, TCR-HLA and TCR-CMV co-occurrence with hypergeometric tests, applying a repertoire-size bias correction to TCR pairs. A later analysis estimated false discovery rates by permuting HLA or CMV assignments 20 times. In a later analysis, co-occurring TCRs were grouped using DBSCAN, with TCRdist sequence similarity added in when clustering inside HLA-allele-positive subsets. Repertoires with fewer than 30,000 or more than 120,000 public chains were left out of co-occurrence clustering, as were five repertoires with anomalous nucleotide sharing. As stored in TCRdb, this immuneACCESS dataset retains in-frame rearrangements with V and J assigned. A fraction of the clones does not appear; measured against another copy, unresolved V genes explain less than half of the discrepancy, and the remainder lacks a known reason. The DNA gave D and trimming, while V, J and clone size come from that table. The sample profile shows about 200,000 clones; over 65% of them were found once. The ten largest make up approximately 0.098% of the sample.

The sequence is built from TRBV19 and TRBJ2-4; TRBD1 is possibly the D segment (6 matching bases). This TCR derives from a boy aged 2 to 10 in good health and CMV-seronegative. Sequencing was performed on PBMCs. This receptor has the CDR3 CASSTSQQGTNIQYF. The nucleotide sequence reads as follows: TGTGCCAGTAGTACCTCTCAGCAGGGGACAAACATTCAGTACTTC.